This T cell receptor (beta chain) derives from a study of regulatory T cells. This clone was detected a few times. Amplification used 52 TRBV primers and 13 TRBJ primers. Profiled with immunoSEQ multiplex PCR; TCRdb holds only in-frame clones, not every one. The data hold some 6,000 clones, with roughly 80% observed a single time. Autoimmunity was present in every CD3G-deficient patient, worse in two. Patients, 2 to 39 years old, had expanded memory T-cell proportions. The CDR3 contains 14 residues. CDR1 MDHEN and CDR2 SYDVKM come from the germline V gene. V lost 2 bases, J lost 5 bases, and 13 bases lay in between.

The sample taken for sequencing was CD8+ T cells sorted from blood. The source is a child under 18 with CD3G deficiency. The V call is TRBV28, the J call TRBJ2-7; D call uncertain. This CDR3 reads CASSLAGYVDEQYF. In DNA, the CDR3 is TGTGCCAGCAGTTTAGCTGGATACGTCGACGAGCAGTACTTC. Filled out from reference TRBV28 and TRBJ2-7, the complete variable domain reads DVKVTQSSRYLVKRTGEKVFLECVQDMDHENMFWYRQDPGLGLRLIYFSYDVKMKEKGDIPEGYSVSREKKERFSLILESASTNQTSMYLCASSLAGYVDEQYFGPGTRLTVT.